This note documents a single T cell receptor (beta chain) sequence. This sample is drawn from a study of blood T cell repertoires in COVID-19. Original analysis: Amplified reference gene primers provided the basis for estimating nucleated cell counts. Sequenced by immunoSEQ multiplex PCR; TCRdb stores in-frame clones only, minus some. V, J and clone size derive from that table, while D and trimming were established from the DNA sequence. The sample lists more than 250,000 clones; 92% were seen once. Participant-given clinical history determined each cohort assignment. Two negative PCRs, clearance, or symptom resolution were required of recovered Cohort 3 donors. Sequenced material: PBMCs or T cells enriched from blood (not recorded which). The clonotype originates from a woman in her twenties or thirties who had recovered from COVID-19.

CDR3 sequence: CASSEGGRAGSATDTQYF. For the CDR3, the DNA is TGTGCCAGCAGTGAAGGGGGCCGAGCGGGGAGCGCCACAGATACGCAGTATTTT. The genes are TRBV2 and TRBJ2-3, with 7 nucleotides matching TRBD2. V was clipped by 1 base and J by 2 bases; unmatched bases: 12. This CDR3 spans 18 amino acids. Per the germline V gene, CDR1 is SNHLY and CDR2 is FYNNEI.